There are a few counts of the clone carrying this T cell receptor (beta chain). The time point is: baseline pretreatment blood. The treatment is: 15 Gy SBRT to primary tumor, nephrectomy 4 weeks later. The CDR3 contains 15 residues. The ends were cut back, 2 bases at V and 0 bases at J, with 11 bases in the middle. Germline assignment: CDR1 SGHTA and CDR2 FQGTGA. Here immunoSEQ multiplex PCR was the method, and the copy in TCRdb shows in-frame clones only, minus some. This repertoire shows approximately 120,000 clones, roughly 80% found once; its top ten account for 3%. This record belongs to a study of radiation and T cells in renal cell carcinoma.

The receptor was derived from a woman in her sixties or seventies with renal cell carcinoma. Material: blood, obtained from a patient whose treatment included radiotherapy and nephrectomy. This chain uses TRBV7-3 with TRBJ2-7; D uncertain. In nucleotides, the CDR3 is TGTGCCAGCAGCTTAGCGGCAGGCCTCTCCTACGAGCAGTACTTC. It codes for CASSLAAGLSYEQYF.